The rows below give T cell receptor beta chains drawn from one sample of a study of sequential checkpoint blockade in melanoma. Here immunoSEQ multiplex PCR was the method, and the copy in TCRdb shows in-frame clones only, minus some. The sample has just over 15,000 clones; around 77% are singletons. Sample: CD8+ T cells sorted from blood (inferred from file names), taken from a patient given nivolumab and ipilimumab in sequence. These receptors were obtained from a human donor with melanoma. The CDR3 runs from the conserved cysteine through the conserved F or W. The D gene is left open where the match is weak. Some rows mark clone size as missing; the rest say once, few, many or name a class of expanded clone.

V	D	size	J	DNA	CDR3
TRBV18	.	.	TRBJ2-1	TGTGCCAGCTCTTCACCGTGGACGGGAGCGGGTAATGAGCAGTTCTTC	CASSSPWTGAGNEQFF
TRBV19	.	.	TRBJ2-5	TGTGCCAGTAGTCAAGCCATTTCGGGGGAGACCCAGTACTTC	CASSQAISGETQYF
TRBV29-1	TRBD1	.	TRBJ2-6	TGCAGCGTTGAAATCGGGACAGGGGATGGGGCCAACGTCCTGACTTTC	CSVEIGTGDGANVLTF
TRBV7-8	.	.	TRBJ2-2	TGTGCCAGCAGCTTATATGGCAGCGGCACCGGGGAGCTGTTTTTT	CASSLYGSGTGELFF
TRBV9	TRBD2	.	TRBJ2-1	TGTGCCAGCAGCGTAGAGGCTAGCGGGAGCGGGAATGAGCAGTTCTTC	CASSVEASGSGNEQFF
TRBV30	.	.	TRBJ1-2	TGTGCCTGGAAGACGGGGAACTATGGCTACACCTTC	CAWKTGNYGYTF
TRBV7-9	TRBD1	.	TRBJ2-2	TGTGCCAGCAGCTTTACCTACAGGGGGCGAACCGGGGAGCTGTTTTTT	CASSFTYRGRTGELFF
TRBV5-4	TRBD2	.	TRBJ2-2	TGTGCCAGCAGCTTACTACGGGAGGGCACCGGGGAGCTGTTTTTT	CASSLLREGTGELFF
TRBV6-5	.	.	TRBJ2-1	TGTGCCAGCAGTGCTAGATTCGATGGTGAGCAGTTCTTC	CASSARFDGEQFF
TRBV13	TRBD1	once	TRBJ1-2	TGTGCCAGCAGCGGGGGGGACAGGGACTATGGCTACACCTTC	CASSGGDRDYGYTF
TRBV27	TRBD1	.	TRBJ1-5	TGTGCCAGCAGGGCCGGGACAGGAGTGGGAAACAATCAGCCCCAGCATTTT	CASRAGTGVGNNQPQHF
TRBV5-1	.	few	TRBJ1-1	TGCGCCAGCAGCTTCGGGGGTGGTGGCACTGAAGCTTTCTTT	CASSFGGGGTEAFF
TRBV11-2	.	.	TRBJ1-1	TGTGCCAGCAGCTTAGACGCGGGGAACACTGAAGCCTTCTTT	CASSLDAGNTEAFF